Following are 21 T cell receptor beta chains from one sample sequenced in a study of T cell responses to AZD1222 COVID-19 vaccine. Here immunoSEQ multiplex PCR was the method, and the copy in TCRdb shows in-frame clones only, minus some. This sample has around 88,000 clones, with around nine tenths found just once. Material: peripheral blood, obtained on day 0 of MenACWY control vaccination. The receptor set was obtained from an adult in good health.

The chain is built from TRBV27 and TRBJ2-2, with TRBD2 as a possible D gene (7 bases). The germline V gene encodes CDR1 MNHEY and CDR2 SMNVEV (reference sequence). V was pared by 4 bases and J by 0 bases, with 9 bases between. The CDR3 extends over 15 amino acids. The CDR3 is CASSWGGPNTGELFF. CDR3 DNA sequence: TGTGCCAGCAGTTGGGGGGGCCCGAACACCGGGGAGCTGTTTTTT.

J is TRBJ2-7 and V is TRBV11-3; D is tentatively TRBD1 or TRBD2 (5 bases each). This CDR3 has 14 residues. V was shortened by 5 bases and J by 5 bases, with 16 bases between the two germline ends. Germline lookup yields CDR1 SGHNT and CDR2 YENEEA. Written as DNA, the CDR3 is TGTGCCAGCAGCCCCCGGGTGGGGGTCAACGAGCAGTACTTC. Its translation is CASSPRVGVNEQYF.

The gene calls are TRBV5-6 and TRBJ1-4; D unclear. Germline V gene lookup returns CDR1 SGHDT and CDR2 YYEEEE. V was shortened by 0 bases and J by 6 bases, with 3 bases between the two germline ends. The CDR3 runs 12 residues. CDR3 sequence (DNA): TGTGCCAGCAGCTTGGGTGATGAAAAACTGTTTTTT. Encoded protein: CASSLGDEKLFF.

The genes are TRBV30 and TRBJ1-5, with 8 bases fitting TRBD1. This CDR3 has 15 residues. J gave up 2 bases and V 4 bases, and 7 bases lay outside the gene matches. Germline values: CDR1 GTSNPN, CDR2 SVGIG (reference sequence). CDR3 sequence (DNA): TGTGCCTGGATGACTAAGACAGGGGGCAATCAGCCCCAGCATTTT. Residues: CAWMTKTGGNQPQHF.

The chain recombines TRBV12-3 or TRBV12-4 with TRBJ1-2, with 12 bases matching TRBD1. V lost 7 bases, J lost 6 bases, and 3 bases stayed unmatched. The CDR3 covers 13 residues. The CDR3 DNA reads TGTGCCAGCACCCGGGACAGGGGGCATGGCTACACCTTC. This encodes CASTRDRGHGYTF.

This sequence joins TRBV20-1 and TRBJ2-3; 15 bases match TRBD2. The CDR3 consists of 15 residues. The V gene end was trimmed by 3 bases and the J gene end by 6 bases; junction bases not matched to a gene: 4. CDR1 and CDR2 from the germline V gene are DFQATT and SNEGSKA (reference sequence). The CDR3 region is CSASGLAGGKDTQYF. In DNA form, the CDR3 reads TGCAGTGCTAGTGGACTAGCGGGGGGGAAGGATACGCAGTATTTT.

The chain carries TRBV3-1 (or the pseudogene TRBV3-2) and TRBJ1-1; D possibly corresponds to TRBD1 (6 bases). The CDR3 loop spans 15 amino acids. Deletions cut 2 bases from V and 1 base from J, with 11 bases between. The V gene's germline CDR1 is LGHDT and CDR2 YNNKEL (reference sequence). The DNA of the CDR3 is TGTGCCAGCAGCCAAAAACAGGGTGGGAACACTGAAGCTTTCTTT. It encodes CASSQKQGGNTEAFF.

This clone was counted a few times. The chain is built from TRBV5-8 and TRBJ1-2; D remains ambiguous. Trimming shortened V by 2 bases and J by 8 bases, and 16 bases separated the two germline ends. CDR3 length: 14 amino acids. Germline-derived CDR1 and CDR2 are SGHTS and YDEGEE. CDR3 sequence (DNA): TGTGCCAGCAGCTTAAGTTTGGACCTCAGGGGCTACACCTTC. It specifies CASSLSLDLRGYTF.

This clone is classed as medium-sized. The chain joins TRBV4-1 to TRBJ2-5, with D hard to call. The CDR3 covers 14 residues. V lost 0 bases, J lost 4 bases, and 9 bases lay in between. Germline CDR1 and CDR2: MGHRA and YSYEKL. CDR3 in DNA: TGCGCCAGCAGCCAAGATGCAGCGAGAGAGACCCAGTACTTC. Amino acid sequence: CASSQDAARETQYF.

This clone came up once. This chain links TRBV30 with TRBJ1-6, with a weak D call TRBD1 (5 bases). Germline loops: CDR1 GTSNPN, CDR2 SVGIG (reference sequence). Trimming pared 3 bases from V and 7 bases from J, leaving 16 bases between. The CDR3 covers 15 residues. CDR3: CAWRLGVGRNSPLHF. For the CDR3, the DNA is TGTGCCTGGAGGTTGGGGGTCGGAAGGAATTCACCCCTCCACTTT.

The chain recombines TRBV19 with TRBJ2-1, with a weak D call TRBD2 (5 bases). The length of the CDR3 is 14 residues. The V and J ends lost 7 bases and 4 bases respectively, with 14 bases between them. Germline V lookup: CDR1 LNHDA, CDR2 SQIVND (reference sequence). CDR3 sequence: CASTRLTGYNEQFF. The CDR3 nucleotides are TGTGCCAGTACGCGGTTAACGGGGTACAATGAGCAGTTCTTC.

J is TRBJ2-7 and V is TRBV6-2 or TRBV6-3, with D possibly matching TRBD1 (5 bases). The CDR3 has 15 residues. The germline gives CDR1 MNHEY, CDR2 SVGEGT. Trimming removed 5 bases from V and 9 bases from J, with 23 bases in between. CDR3 in DNA: TGTGCCAGCAGTGGATTCCAGGGAACCCTCGTTGGGCAGTACTTC. It specifies CASSGFQGTLVGQYF.

This chain uses TRBV28 with TRBJ1-4; D unclear. V lost 2 bases and J 4 bases, leaving 11 bases between the germline ends. Per the germline V gene, CDR1 is MDHEN and CDR2 is SYDVKM. The CDR3 is 15 amino acids. The DNA for the CDR3 is TGTGCCAGCAGTTTAAGGGCCTCGGGTAATGAAAAACTGTTTTTT. It is translated as CASSLRASGNEKLFF.

The chain joins TRBV19 to TRBJ1-4; no reliable D call. The CDR3 covers 16 residues. The germline V gene has CDR1 LNHDA and CDR2 SQIVND (reference sequence). Trimming cost V 8 bases and J 5 bases, with 21 bases left between them. The DNA of the CDR3 is TGTGCCAGTTCCCACTACCCCGGGGAAGGGAATGAAAAACTGTTTTTT. Translated: CASSHYPGEGNEKLFF.

The rearrangement links TRBV5-1 to TRBJ1-1; possible D gene TRBD1, 6 bases. V gave up 4 bases and J gave up 0 bases, with 10 bases separating them. From germline, CDR1 is SGHRS and CDR2 YFSETQ. The CDR3 sequence is 14 residues long. This chain's CDR3 is CASSRDRMNTEAFF. For the CDR3, the DNA is TGCGCCAGCAGCCGTGACAGGATGAACACTGAAGCTTTCTTT.

The chain has TRBV6-1 and TRBJ2-1; D may be TRBD2 (6 bases). Germline lookup yields CDR1 MNHNS and CDR2 SASEGT. The CDR3 is made up of 15 amino acids. V was cut by 2 bases and J by 7 bases, with 15 bases left in between. The CDR3 DNA sequence: TGTGCCAGCAGTGAAATGCGGGGTTTCGGGAATGAGCAGTTCTTC. Encoded protein: CASSEMRGFGNEQFF.

V and J are TRBV5-6 and TRBJ1-4, with D perhaps matching TRBD1 (6 bases). Per germline, CDR1 SGHDT and CDR2 YYEEEE. V dropped 2 bases and J dropped 3 bases, with 11 bases sitting between them. The CDR3 loop spans 15 amino acids. CDR3 protein: CASSLGDRPNEKLFF. In nucleotides, the CDR3 is TGTGCCAGCAGCTTAGGCGACAGGCCTAATGAAAAACTGTTTTTT.

The CDR3 bases are TGTGCCAGCAGTTTCCGAGACAGGGCCAACGAGCAGTACTTC. It encodes CASSFRDRANEQYF. V usage is TRBV28 and J usage is TRBJ2-7, with TRBD1 identical over 7 bases. The CDR3 spans 14 residues. CDR1 MDHEN and CDR2 SYDVKM come from the germline V gene. With 3 bases clipped from V and 5 bases from J, the junction kept 7 bases outside the gene matches.

V usage is TRBV11-3 and J usage is TRBJ2-7, with D hard to call. Germline V gives CDR1 SGHNT, CDR2 YENEEA. The CDR3 contains 15 residues. V was clipped by 1 base and J by 5 bases, with 15 bases between them. CDR3 residues: CASSLGRTTKDEQYF. The CDR3 DNA sequence: TGTGCCAGCAGCTTAGGACGTACAACTAAGGACGAGCAGTACTTC.

The sample holds many counts of this clone. The rearrangement uses TRBV7-8 and TRBJ2-2; D unclear. Looked up from germline, CDR1 is SGHVS and CDR2 is FQNEAQ. There are 15 residues in the CDR3. Deletions cut 3 bases from V and 0 bases from J, with 8 bases between. The CDR3: CASSFSFANTGELFF. The CDR3 DNA follows: TGTGCCAGCAGCTTTTCATTTGCGAACACCGGGGAGCTGTTTTTT. The variable domain in full, completed from reference TRBV7-8 and TRBJ2-2, reads GAGVSQSPRYKVAKRGQDVALRCDPISGHVSLFWYQQALGQGPEFLTYFQNEAQLDKSGLPSDRFFAERPEGSVSTLKIQRTQQEDSAVYLCASSFSFANTGELFFGEGSRLTVL.

The chain employs TRBV28 and TRBJ1-2; D is uncertain. The length of the CDR3 is 14 residues. In germline, CDR1 is MDHEN, CDR2 SYDVKM. CDR3 loop: CVVRGMRSNYGYTF. The DNA of the CDR3 is TGTGTTGTACGTGGCATGCGGTCCAACTATGGCTACACCTTC.